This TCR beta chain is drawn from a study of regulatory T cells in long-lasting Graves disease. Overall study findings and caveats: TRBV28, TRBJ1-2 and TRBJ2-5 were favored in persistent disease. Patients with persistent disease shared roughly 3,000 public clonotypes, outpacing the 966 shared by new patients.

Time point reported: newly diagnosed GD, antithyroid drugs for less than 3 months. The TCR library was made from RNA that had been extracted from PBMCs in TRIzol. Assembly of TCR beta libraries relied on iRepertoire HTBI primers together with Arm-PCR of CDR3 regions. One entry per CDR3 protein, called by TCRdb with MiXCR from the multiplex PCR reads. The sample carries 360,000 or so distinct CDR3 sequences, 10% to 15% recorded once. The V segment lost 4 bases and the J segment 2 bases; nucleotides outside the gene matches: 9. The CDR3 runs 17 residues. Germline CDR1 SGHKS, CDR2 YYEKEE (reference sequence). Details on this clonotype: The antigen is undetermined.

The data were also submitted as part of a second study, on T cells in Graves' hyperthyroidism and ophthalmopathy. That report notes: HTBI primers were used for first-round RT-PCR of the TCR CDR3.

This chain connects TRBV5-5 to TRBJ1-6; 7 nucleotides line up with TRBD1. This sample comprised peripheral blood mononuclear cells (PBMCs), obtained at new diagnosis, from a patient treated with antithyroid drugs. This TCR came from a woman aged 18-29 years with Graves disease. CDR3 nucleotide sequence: TGTGCCAGCAGCCTGACAGGGTTTAGCACCTATAATTCACCCCTCCACTTT. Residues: CASSLTGFSTYNSPLHF.